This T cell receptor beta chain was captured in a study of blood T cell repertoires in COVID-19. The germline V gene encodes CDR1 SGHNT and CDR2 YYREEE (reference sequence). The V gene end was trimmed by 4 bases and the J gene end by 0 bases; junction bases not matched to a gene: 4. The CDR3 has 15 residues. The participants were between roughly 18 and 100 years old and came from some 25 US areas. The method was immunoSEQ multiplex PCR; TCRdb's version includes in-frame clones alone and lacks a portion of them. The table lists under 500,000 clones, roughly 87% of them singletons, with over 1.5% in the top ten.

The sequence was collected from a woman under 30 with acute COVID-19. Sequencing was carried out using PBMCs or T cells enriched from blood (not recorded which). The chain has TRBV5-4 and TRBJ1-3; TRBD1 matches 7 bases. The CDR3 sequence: CASSPDRASGNTIYF. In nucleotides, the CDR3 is TGTGCCAGCAGCCCCGACAGGGCCTCTGGAAACACCATATATTTT.